This T cell receptor (beta chain) is from a study of HIV-infected patients and healthy controls. General observations from the study: With just sixteen HIV-infected individuals processed, the findings' generality was considered strongly limited. In healthy controls, MAIT alpha CDR3s were common; in HIV+ repertoires, severely depleted.

About 550 ng RNA was reverse transcribed with alpha and beta constant-region primers. Using multiplexing indices, alpha and beta chain libraries were generated apart by chain-specific third strand synthesis. A 12-nucleotide barcode per molecule came from two concatenated random hexamers added pre-amplification. TCRdb passed the 5' RACE reads through MiXCR, listing each CDR3 protein once. The sample has roughly 7,500 distinct CDR3 sequences; approximately 6.8% are singletons. This clonotype was recorded many times. Its cognate antigen is unknown. Found in a library prepared for alpha chains, this beta chain is an off-target read, and its abundance has little meaning. Follow-up blood was drawn about 14 weeks, roughly three months, after antiretroviral therapy began. All unsorted peripheral T cells were captured because whole blood was used without fractionation. Per the germline V gene, CDR1 is GTSNPN and CDR2 is SVGIG (reference sequence). With 4 bases removed from V and 3 bases from J, the gap between germline ends came to 21 bases. The CDR3 totals 16 residues.

The starting material was blood, obtained during antiretroviral therapy. The TCR was taken from an adult with HIV infection. The chain is built from TRBV30 and TRBJ1-1; D is uncertain. The CDR3 nucleotides read TGTGCCTGGACCGTCCCCGGGGAAGGGCGGTACACTGAAGCTTTCTTT. This encodes CAWTVPGEGRYTEAFF.